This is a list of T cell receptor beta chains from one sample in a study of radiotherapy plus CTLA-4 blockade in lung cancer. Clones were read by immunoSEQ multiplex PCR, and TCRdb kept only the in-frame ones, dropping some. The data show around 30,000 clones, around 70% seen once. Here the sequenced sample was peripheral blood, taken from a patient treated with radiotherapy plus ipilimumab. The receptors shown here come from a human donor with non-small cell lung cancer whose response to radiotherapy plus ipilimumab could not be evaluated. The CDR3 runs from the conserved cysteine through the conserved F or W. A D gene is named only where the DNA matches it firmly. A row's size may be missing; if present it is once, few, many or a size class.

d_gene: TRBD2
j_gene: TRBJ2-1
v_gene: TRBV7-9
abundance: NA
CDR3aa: CASSRPGGGSYNEQFF
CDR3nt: TGTGCCAGCAGCCGACCGGGGGGAGGGTCCTACAATGAGCAGTTCTTC

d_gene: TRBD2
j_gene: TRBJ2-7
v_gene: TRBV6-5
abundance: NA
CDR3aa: CASSSNPGLGGEQYF
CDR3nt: TGTGCCAGCAGTTCCAACCCGGGACTAGGGGGGGAGCAGTACTTC

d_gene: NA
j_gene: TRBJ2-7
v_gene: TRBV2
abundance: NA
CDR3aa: CASSEVAASYEQYF
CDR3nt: TGTGCCAGCAGTGAAGTAGCTGCCAGCTACGAGCAGTACTTC

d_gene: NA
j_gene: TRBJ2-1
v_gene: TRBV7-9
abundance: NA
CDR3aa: CASSARDFRQFF
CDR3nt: TGTGCCAGCAGCGCCAGGGACTTTAGGCAGTTCTTC

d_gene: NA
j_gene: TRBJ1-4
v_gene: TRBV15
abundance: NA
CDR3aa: CATSPEQIIEKLFF
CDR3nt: TGTGCCACCAGCCCAGAACAAATAATCGAAAAACTGTTTTTT

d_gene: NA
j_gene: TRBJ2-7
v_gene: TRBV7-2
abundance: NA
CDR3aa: CASSLESGYEQYF
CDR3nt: TGTGCCAGCAGCTTAGAGTCGGGTTACGAGCAGTACTTC

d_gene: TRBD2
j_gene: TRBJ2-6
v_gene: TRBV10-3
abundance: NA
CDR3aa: CAISEPDGLAGVAGANVLTF
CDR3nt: TGTGCCATCAGTGAGCCCGACGGACTAGCGGGAGTGGCCGGGGCCAACGTCCTGACTTTC

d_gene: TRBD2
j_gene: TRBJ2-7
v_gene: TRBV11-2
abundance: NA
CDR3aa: CASSFRTSGNPWQYF
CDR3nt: TGTGCCAGCAGCTTCCGGACTAGCGGGAATCCTTGGCAGTACTTC

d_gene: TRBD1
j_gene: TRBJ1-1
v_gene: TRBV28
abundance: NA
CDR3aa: CASSIPGTGKYTEAFF
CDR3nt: TGTGCCAGCAGTATCCCCGGGACAGGGAAATACACTGAAGCTTTCTTT

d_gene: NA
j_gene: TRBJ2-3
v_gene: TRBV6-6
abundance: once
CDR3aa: CASSYVVARTDTQYF
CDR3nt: TGTGCCAGCAGTTACGTAGTAGCGCGGACAGATACGCAGTATTTT

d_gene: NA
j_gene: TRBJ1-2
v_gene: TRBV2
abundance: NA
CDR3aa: CASSDGPRSYTF
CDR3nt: TGTGCCAGCAGTGATGGGCCACGAAGCTACACCTTC

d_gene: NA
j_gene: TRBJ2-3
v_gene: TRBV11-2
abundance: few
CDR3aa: CASSSPWSRDTQYF
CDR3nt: TGTGCCAGCAGCTCACCCTGGAGCAGAGATACGCAGTATTTT

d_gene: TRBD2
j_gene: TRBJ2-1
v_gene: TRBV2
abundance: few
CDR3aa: CASRTSGSSYNEQFF
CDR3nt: TGTGCCAGCAGGACTAGCGGGAGCTCCTACAATGAGCAGTTCTTC

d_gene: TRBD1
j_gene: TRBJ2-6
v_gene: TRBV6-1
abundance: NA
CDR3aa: CATGQGFTGANVLTF
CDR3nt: TGTGCCACTGGACAGGGCTTCACTGGGGCCAACGTCCTGACTTTC

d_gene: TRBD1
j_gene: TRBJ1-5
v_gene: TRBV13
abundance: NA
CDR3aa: CASSLYRDRYHQPQHF
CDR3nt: TGTGCCAGCAGCTTATACCGGGACAGGTACCATCAGCCCCAGCATTTT

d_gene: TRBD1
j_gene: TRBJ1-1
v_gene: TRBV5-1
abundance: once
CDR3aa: CASSLDGQGARIRTGAFF
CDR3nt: TGCGCCAGCAGCTTGGATGGACAGGGGGCCCGAATTCGTACTGGAGCTTTCTTT

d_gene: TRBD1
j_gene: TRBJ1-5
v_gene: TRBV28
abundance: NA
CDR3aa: CASSPAGGTFLQPQHF
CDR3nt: TGTGCCAGCAGTCCGGCAGGGGGGACCTTTCTTCAGCCCCAGCATTTT

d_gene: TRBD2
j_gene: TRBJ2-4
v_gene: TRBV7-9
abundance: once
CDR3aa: CASSIGGGGVAKNIQYF
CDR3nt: TGTGCCAGCAGCATCGGCGGCGGGGGGGTAGCCAAAAACATTCAGTACTTC

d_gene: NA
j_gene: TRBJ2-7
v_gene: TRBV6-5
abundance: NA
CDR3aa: CASNSPQGHEQYF
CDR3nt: TGTGCCAGCAATAGCCCTCAGGGCCACGAGCAGTACTTC

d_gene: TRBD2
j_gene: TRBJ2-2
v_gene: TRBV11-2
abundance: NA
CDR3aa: CASSSRAASGALGELFF
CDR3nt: TGTGCCAGCTCCTCTAGGGCCGCTAGCGGGGCCCTTGGGGAGCTGTTTTTT

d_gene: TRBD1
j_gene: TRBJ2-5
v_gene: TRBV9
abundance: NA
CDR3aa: CASSPPPDRGETQYF
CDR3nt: TGTGCCAGCAGCCCCCCTCCGGACAGGGGGGAGACCCAGTACTTC

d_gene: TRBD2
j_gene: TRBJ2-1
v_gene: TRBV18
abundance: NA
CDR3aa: CASSTAGTSGGNEQFF
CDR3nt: TGTGCCAGCTCAACTGCCGGGACTAGCGGGGGAAATGAGCAGTTCTTC